Shown below are 9 T cell receptor beta chains from a single sample sequenced in a study of siplizumab effects on memory and regulatory T cells. Sequenced by immunoSEQ multiplex PCR; TCRdb stores in-frame clones only, minus some. The sample comprises 94,000 or so clones, roughly 96% of which are singletons, and 0.03% to 0.035% rests with the top ten. The sequenced material came from naive CD4+ T cells sorted from blood. The origin of the receptors is a human donor in good health.

The chain combines TRBV19 with TRBJ1-2; D not resolved. Germline CDR1 and CDR2: LNHDA and SQIVND (reference sequence). Trimming took 2 bases from V and 7 from J, leaving 5 bases between them. The CDR3 extends over 11 amino acids. The CDR3 region is CASSISSGYTF. The CDR3 DNA reads as TGTGCCAGTAGTATATCCAGTGGCTACACCTTC.

The chain carries TRBV4-1 and TRBJ2-1; D assignment may be TRBD1 or TRBD2 (5 bases each). This CDR3 region has 15 residues. Germline assignment: CDR1 MGHRA and CDR2 YSYEKL. V dropped 4 bases and J dropped 6 bases, with 16 bases sitting between them. CDR3 in DNA: TGCGCCAGCAGCCCGCGAGGGGCAGACGGCAATGAGCAGTTCTTC. Protein sequence: CASSPRGADGNEQFF.

The chain is built from TRBV6-4 and TRBJ2-7; perhaps D is TRBD1 or TRBD2 (5 bases each). CDR1 and CDR2 from the germline V gene are MRHNA and SNTAGT. The CDR3 has 14 residues. Trimming removed 5 bases from V and 3 bases from J, with 14 bases in between. This CDR3 is CASSPQSGGYEQYF. The CDR3 coding sequence is TGTGCCAGCAGTCCTCAAAGTGGGGGCTACGAGCAGTACTTC.

J is TRBJ1-1 and V is TRBV28, with 8 nucleotides matching TRBD1. V lost 8 bases and J lost 1; bases outside the gene matches: 12. The length of the CDR3 is 16 residues. Germline V gives CDR1 MDHEN, CDR2 SYDVKM. The CDR3: CASSEAQGAWNTEAFF. CDR3 nucleotide sequence: TGTGCCAGCTCAGAAGCCCAGGGGGCTTGGAACACTGAAGCTTTCTTT.

The V call is TRBV6-5, the J call TRBJ1-1; 7 bases line up with TRBD1. V shed 7 bases, J shed 3 bases, and the junction held 5 bases outside the gene matches. The CDR3 contains 13 residues. Germline loops: CDR1 MNHEY, CDR2 SVGAGI. CDR3 sequence: CASKGGGYTEAFF. CDR3 coding DNA: TGTGCCAGCAAAGGGGGCGGGTACACTGAAGCTTTCTTT.

On this clone itself: At one boundary the junction diverges from the germline segment, which might be a read error. The chain couples TRBV2 to TRBJ1-3; D is undetermined. Germline V lookup: CDR1 SNHLY, CDR2 FYNNEI. The CDR3 loop spans 13 amino acids. CDR3 in DNA: TGTGCCAGCAGAGTGGATAGTGGAAGCACCATATATTTT. The encoded protein is CASRVDSGSTIYF. The full variable domain, rest sourced from reference TRBV2 and TRBJ1-3, is EPEVTQTPSHQVTQMGQEVILRCVPISNHLYFYWYRQILGQKVEFLVSFYNNEISEKSEIFDDQFSVERPDGSNFTLKIRSTKLEDSAMYFCASRVDSGSTIYFGEGSWLTVV.

This chain connects TRBV5-1 to TRBJ1-1; TRBD1 agrees at 7 bases. V dropped 0 bases and J dropped 7; count of bases not matched to a gene: 6. Germline CDR1 SGHRS, CDR2 YFSETQ. This CDR3 has 14 residues. The CDR3 sequence: CASSLDRGVGEAFF. The CDR3 coding sequence is TGCGCCAGCAGCTTGGACAGGGGTGTTGGTGAAGCTTTCTTT. Looking up the rest from reference TRBV5-1 and TRBJ1-1 gives the full variable domain: KAGVTQTPRYLIKTRGQQVTLSCSPISGHRSVSWYQQTPGQGLQFLFEYFSETQRNKGNFPGRFSGRQFSNSRSEMNVSTLELGDSALYLCASSLDRGVGEAFFGQGTRLTVV.

The V and J genes are TRBV6-6 and TRBJ1-1, with 8 bases matching TRBD1. CDR1 and CDR2 from the germline V gene are MNHNY and SVGAGI (reference sequence). V trimming: 7 bases; J trimming: 3 bases; junction bases outside the gene matches: 7. CDR3 length: 14 residues. CDR3 region: CASTMDRADTEAFF. The CDR3 DNA reads TGTGCCAGCACCATGGACAGGGCCGACACTGAAGCTTTCTTT.

The rearrangement links TRBV6-1 to TRBJ2-3; possible D gene TRBD2, 5 bases. The CDR3 runs 16 residues. Per germline, CDR1 MNHNS and CDR2 SASEGT. V lost 2 bases to trimming and J lost 2 bases, with 14 bases between them. The CDR3 loop reads CASSERRSQITDTQYF. The CDR3 region has the DNA TGTGCCAGCAGTGAAAGGAGGTCGCAGATCACAGATACGCAGTATTTT.